These T cell receptor beta chains were read from a single sample in a study of immune heterogeneity within non-small cell lung tumors. In TCRdb, the multiplex PCR reads were re-called with MiXCR into one record per CDR3 protein. Among fewer than 12,000 distinct CDR3 sequences listed, 25% to 30% were seen once. Sequencing was performed on lung tumor tissue. The receptors originated from a woman in her sixties or seventies with non-small cell lung cancer. Each CDR3 is given with its conserved first and last residue. The D gene is left open where the match is weak. Clone size is not always given. Where it is, it says once, few, many or a class for expanded clones.

TRBV7-2	few	NA	TRBJ2-5	TGTGCCAGCAGCTTAGCGGGAGCGGTCCAAGAGACCCAGTACTTC	CASSLAGAVQETQYF
TRBV20-1	many	TRBD2	TRBJ2-3	TGCAGTGCTCTAGCGGTTCATACGCAGTATTTT	CSALAVHTQYF
TRBV12-3/TRBV12-4	medium-sized	NA	TRBJ2-1	TGTGCCAGCAGTACTTCCGGGAGATTATATGAGCAGTTCTTC	CASSTSGRLYEQFF
TRBV19	many	TRBD1	TRBJ1-2	TGTGCCAGTAGTATCTCACAGGGGACCTATGGCTACACCTTC	CASSISQGTYGYTF
TRBV19	NA	NA	TRBJ2-7	TGTGCCAGTAGTGTAGCCTTCTCCTACGAGCAGTACTTC	CASSVAFSYEQYF
TRBV7-9	few	TRBD2	TRBJ2-5	TGTGCCAGCACCAGGGAGGGCCCGGAGACCCAGTACTTC	CASTREGPETQYF
TRBV24-1	many	NA	TRBJ2-3	NA	CATSDFWGGGTDTQCF
TRBV20-1	many	TRBD2	TRBJ2-7	TGCAGTGCTAGGAGCGGGAGCTCCTACGAGCAGTACTTC	CSARSGSSYEQYF
TRBV28	NA	NA	TRBJ1-4	TGTGCCATTACCCCAGGGAGCACAACTAATGAAAAACTGTTTTTT	CAITPGSTTNEKLFF
TRBV29-1	many	NA	TRBJ2-1	TGCAGCGGGACAAATAACAATGAGCAGTTCTTC	CSGTNNNEQFF
TRBV5-8	many	TRBD1	TRBJ1-2	TGTGCCAGCAGCATTTTGGGACAGGGAGGCTATGGCTACACCTTC	CASSILGQGGYGYTF
TRBV7-2	many	TRBD2	TRBJ2-7	TGTGCCAGCAGTCGCCGACGCGCTAGCGGGGGCTACGAGCAGTACTTC	CASSRRRASGGYEQYF
TRBV25-1	many	TRBD1	TRBJ1-2	TGTGCCAGCAGTGAAGCAGGGGGTCATAGCTATGGCTACACCTTC	CASSEAGGHSYGYTF
TRBV6-2/TRBV6-3	medium-sized	NA	TRBJ2-7	TGTGCCAGCAGTTACCTTACGGGATCGGACGAGCAGTACTTC	CASSYLTGSDEQYF
TRBV7-9	many	TRBD2	TRBJ2-3	TGTGCCAGCAGCTTAGATAGCGGGAGCTTGAATACGCAGTATTTT	CASSLDSGSLNTQYF
TRBV16	NA	NA	TRBJ1-2	TGTGCCAGCAGCCATACAGGGTCCTATGGCTACACCTTC	CASSHTGSYGYTF
TRBV19	medium-sized	TRBD1	TRBJ2-3	TGTGCCAGTAGTACGTCGACAGGGGGCACAGATACGCAGTATTTT	CASSTSTGGTDTQYF
TRBV7-8	NA	TRBD2	TRBJ2-1	TGTGCCAGCAGGCCTCCTCGAAGTAGCGGGTTCTACAATGAGCAGTTCTTC	CASRPPRSSGFYNEQFF
TRBV7-3	many	TRBD2	TRBJ2-2	TGTGCCAGCACGGCGGGGGGCCTGTACACCGGGGAGCTGTTTTTT	CASTAGGLYTGELFF
TRBV6-6	many	NA	TRBJ2-7	TGTGCCAGCAGTTACTATCGGGATTCCTACGAGCAGTACTTC	CASSYYRDSYEQYF
TRBV9	many	NA	TRBJ1-1	TGTGCCAGCAGCGTACTTGAGAACACTGAAGCTTTCTTT	CASSVLENTEAFF
TRBV7-8	many	NA	TRBJ1-1	TGTGCCAGCAGCTTAGCGGAAAGGACAACAACTGAAGCTTTCTTT	CASSLAERTTTEAFF
TRBV12-3/TRBV12-4	many	NA	TRBJ1-5	TGTGCCAGCAGTTTGATAGGACGGAAACAGCCCCAGCATTTT	CASSLIGRKQPQHF
TRBV2	medium-sized	NA	TRBJ1-2	TGTGCCAGCAGTGAAGTTGGGCATGAGGGCTACACCTTC	CASSEVGHEGYTF
TRBV28	few	NA	TRBJ2-1	TGTGCCAGCGGATTGACCTACAATGAGCAGTTCTTC	CASGLTYNEQFF